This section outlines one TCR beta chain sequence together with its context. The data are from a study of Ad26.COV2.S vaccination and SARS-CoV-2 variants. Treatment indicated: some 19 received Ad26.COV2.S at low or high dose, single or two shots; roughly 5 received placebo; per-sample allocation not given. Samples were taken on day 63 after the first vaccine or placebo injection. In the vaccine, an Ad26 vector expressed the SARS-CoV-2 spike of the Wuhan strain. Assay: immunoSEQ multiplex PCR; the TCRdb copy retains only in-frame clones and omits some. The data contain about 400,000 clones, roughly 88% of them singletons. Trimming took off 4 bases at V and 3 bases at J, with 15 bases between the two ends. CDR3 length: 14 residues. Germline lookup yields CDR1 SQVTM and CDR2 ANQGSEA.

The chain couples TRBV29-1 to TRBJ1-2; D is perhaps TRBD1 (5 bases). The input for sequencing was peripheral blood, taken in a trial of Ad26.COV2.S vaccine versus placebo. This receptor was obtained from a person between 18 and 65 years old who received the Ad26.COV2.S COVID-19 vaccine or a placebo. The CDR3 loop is CSVGALGRDYGYTF. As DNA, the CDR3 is TGCAGCGTTGGAGCCTTGGGCAGGGACTATGGCTACACCTTC.